The present T cell receptor beta chain was sequenced within a study of T cell repertoires in aging, cancer and after chemotherapy. Whole-study findings and limits: Across the chemotherapy interval, each cancer cohort showed higher median generation probability, suggesting thymic rebound.

The template was genomic DNA from peripheral blood, not RNA. On this clonotype itself: Its antigen remains unknown.

Rearranged V-D-J TRB sequences were amplified with a mixed TRB-A/B primer pool. TCRdb re-called the multiplex PCR reads through MiXCR, storing one row per CDR3 protein. The table has around 10,000 distinct CDR3 sequences, approximately 25% seen once. V dropped 6 bases and J dropped 0 bases, with 12 bases sitting between them. The germline gives CDR1 DFQATT, CDR2 SNEGSKA (reference sequence). CDR3 length: 14 residues. The specimen sequenced was blood. This sequence originates from a human donor in good health. The chain employs TRBV20-1 and TRBJ2-1, with D tentatively TRBD2 (6 bases). The CDR3 DNA follows: TGCAGTGCGCCGACTAGTTACTCCTACAATGAGCAGTTCTTC. Translation gives CSAPTSYSYNEQFF.